A single sample is the source of the 24 T cell receptor beta chains below, sequenced in a study of blood T cell repertoires in COVID-19. TCRdb's table, derived via immunoSEQ multiplex PCR, lists solely in-frame clones and lacks some. In the table there are some 97,000 clones, roughly 92% of which are singletons. Sequencing was performed on peripheral blood. The receptor source for this set is a man in his fifties or sixties with active COVID-19.

The chain joins TRBV7-9 to TRBJ2-1; TRBD2 matches at 13 bases. The CDR3 has 13 residues. V lost 4 bases and J lost 11; bases outside the gene matches: 2. The germline gives CDR1 SEHNR, CDR2 FQNEAQ (reference sequence). CDR3 DNA sequence: TGTGCCAGCAGCTCGGGACTAGCGGGACAGCAGTTCTTC. This sequence encodes CASSSGLAGQQFF.

This chain links TRBV2 with TRBJ1-5, with TRBD1 matching 7 bases. Unmatched junction bases numbered 7, after V lost 5 bases and J lost 6 bases. The CDR3 spans 14 residues. Germline V gene data show CDR1 as SNHLY and CDR2 as FYNNEI. In DNA form, the CDR3 reads TGTGCCAGCAGTCTTGAGGGGGCATCTCAGCCCCAGCATTTT. Its protein is CASSLEGASQPQHF.

Details on this clone: This CDR3 is also generated by other DNA sequences in the sample. This chain links TRBV11-2 with TRBJ1-1; unclear D gene. V lost 3 bases to trimming and J lost 2 bases, with 4 bases between them. CDR3 length: 12 amino acids. Germline V gene data show CDR1 as SGHAT and CDR2 as FQNNGV. The CDR3 region has the DNA TGTGCCAGCAGCTTTCGTAACACTGAAGCTTTCTTT. This codes for CASSFRNTEAFF.

The chain joins TRBV7-2 to TRBJ2-3; 8 positions agree with TRBD2. J was trimmed by 6 bases and V by 1 base; bases with no gene match: 3. This CDR3 is 14 amino acids long. Germline-derived CDR1 and CDR2 are SGHTA and FQGNSA. CDR3 in amino acids: CASSLGGGLDTQYF. CDR3 sequence (DNA): TGTGCCAGCAGCTTAGGCGGGGGGCTGGATACGCAGTATTTT. Variable domain in full (rest from reference TRBV7-2 and TRBJ2-3): GAGVSQSPSNKVTEKGKDVELRCDPISGHTALYWYRQSLGQGLEFLIYFQGNSAPDKSGLPSDRFSAERTGGSVSTLTIQRTQQEDSAVYLCASSLGGGLDTQYFGPGTRLTVL.

J is TRBJ2-1 and V is TRBV7-7, with D possibly being TRBD1 (6 bases). The ends were cut back, 1 base at V and 4 bases at J, with 11 bases in the middle. This CDR3 is built from 15 residues. CDR1 SSHAT and CDR2 FNYEAQ come from the germline V gene (reference sequence). For the CDR3, the DNA is TGTGCCAGCAGCTTAGGGCAGGGGTTGTACAATGAGCAGTTCTTC. Residues: CASSLGQGLYNEQFF. The entire variable domain, with the rest obtained from reference TRBV7-7 and TRBJ2-1, is as follows: GAGVSQSPRYKVTKRGQDVTLRCDPISSHATLYWYQQALGQGPEFLTYFNYEAQPDKSGLPSDRFSAERPEGSISTLTIQRTEQRDSAMYRCASSLGQGLYNEQFFGPGTRLTVL.

This clone has at least ten counts. V and J are TRBV11-3 and TRBJ2-7; D is unclear. The germline V and J ends were trimmed by 0 bases and 6 bases, with 9 bases remaining between them. The germline CDR1 and CDR2 sequences are SGHNT and YENEEA. This CDR3 contains 13 residues. The CDR3 is CASSLDPTREQYF. CDR3 coding DNA: TGTGCCAGCAGCTTAGATCCTACCCGCGAGCAGTACTTC.

The chain recombines TRBV19 with TRBJ1-2; the D gene is possibly TRBD1 (6 bases). Germline values: CDR1 LNHDA, CDR2 SQIVND (reference sequence). The V end was cut by 1 base, the J end by 0 bases, with 9 bases between. The CDR3 runs to 15 residues. The CDR3 DNA sequence: TGTGCCAGTAGTATAGGACAGGTTACTAACTATGGCTACACCTTC. The encoded protein is CASSIGQVTNYGYTF.

This clone was picked up one time. The chain is built from TRBV18 and TRBJ2-1, with TRBD1 identical over 7 bases. This CDR3 has 14 amino acids. CDR1 KGHSH and CDR2 LQKENI come from the germline V gene. Unmatched junction bases numbered 3, after V lost 3 bases and J lost 4 bases. The CDR3 spells CASSPDRLYNEQFF. CDR3 DNA sequence: TGTGCCAGCTCACCGGACAGGCTTTACAATGAGCAGTTCTTC.

The gene calls are TRBV7-2 and TRBJ2-3, with TRBD2 matching over 8 bases. The CDR3 contains 15 residues. V was pared by 5 bases and J by 4 bases, with 8 bases of the junction left unmatched. CDR1 is SGHTA, CDR2 FQGNSA, per germline. Written as DNA, the CDR3 is TGTGCCAGCAGCCCGGGAGGGGGAGGGGCAGATACGCAGTATTTT. It codes for CASSPGGGGADTQYF.

CDR3 sequence reads: CASSKGTGSSPLHF. The CDR3 coding sequence is TGTGCCAGCAGCAAGGGGACAGGGTCTTCACCCCTCCACTTT. The V call is TRBV7-9, the J call TRBJ1-6; 9 bases match TRBD1. The V gene's germline CDR1 is SEHNR and CDR2 FQNEAQ (reference sequence). This CDR3 comprises 14 residues. Unmatched junction bases numbered 5, after V lost 5 bases and J lost 9 bases.

The CDR3 sequence: CASSVAGTDNSPLHF. In DNA, the CDR3 is TGTGCCAGCAGCGTAGCCGGGACAGACAATTCACCCCTCCACTTT. The J gene is TRBJ1-6, the V gene TRBV9, with 7 bases matching TRBD1. The germline CDR1 and CDR2 sequences are SGDLS and YYNGEE. Trimming at V came to 0 bases and at J to 7 bases, leaving 4 bases not matched to a gene. The CDR3 sequence is 15 residues long.

The chain is built from TRBV9 and TRBJ1-5; 7 nucleotides agree with TRBD1. The germline CDR1 and CDR2 sequences are SGDLS and YYNGEE. Germline trimming cut 0 bases from V and 5 bases from J; bases unmatched to any gene: 5. The CDR3 covers 15 residues. The CDR3 sequence: CASSVDTTGDQPQHF. Here the CDR3 DNA reads TGTGCCAGCAGCGTAGATACCACAGGGGATCAGCCCCAGCATTTT.

The V gene is TRBV5-4, the J gene TRBJ2-3; 8 positions match TRBD2. J was trimmed by 4 bases and V by 5 bases; bases with no gene match: 9. CDR3 length: 15 residues. Germline CDR1 and CDR2: SGHNT and YYREEE (reference sequence). This CDR3 reads CASRLAGSPADTQYF. The CDR3 coding sequence is TGTGCCAGCAGATTAGCGGGGAGTCCAGCAGATACGCAGTATTTT.

This chain links TRBV24-1 with TRBJ2-1; maybe TRBD2 (7 bases). Germline-derived CDR1 and CDR2 are KGHDR and SFDVKD. The CDR3 totals 16 residues. Trimming pared 0 bases from V and 5 bases from J, leaving 13 bases between. CDR3 DNA sequence: TGTGCCACCAGTGATTTGGGGCTAGGGGGGGACAATGAGCAGTTCTTC. Amino acid sequence: CATSDLGLGGDNEQFF.

This chain connects TRBV29-1 to TRBJ1-3; the D is unclear. The ends were cut back, 3 bases at V and 4 bases at J, with 19 bases in the middle. Germline CDR1 is SQVTM and CDR2 is ANQGSEA. CDR3 length: 16 amino acids. Here the CDR3 DNA reads TGCAGCGTTGAGAGGGCCTCGCCAGCGTCCGGAAACACCATATATTTT. Its translation: CSVERASPASGNTIYF.

The rearrangement uses TRBV7-9 and TRBJ2-5; D uncertain. Germline V gene lookup returns CDR1 SEHNR and CDR2 FQNEAQ (reference sequence). Trimming removed 4 bases at V and 5 bases at J, with 5 bases between. The CDR3 has 11 residues. CDR3 sequence: CASSYEETQYF. DNA for the CDR3: TGTGCCAGCAGCTATGAGGAGACCCAGTACTTC.

The rearrangement joins TRBV7-2 to TRBJ1-1; D is unresolved. Germline CDR1 and CDR2: SGHTA and FQGNSA. The V end was cut by 5 bases, the J end by 6 bases, with 13 bases between. This CDR3 comprises 13 residues. The CDR3 DNA follows: TGTGCCAGCAGCCCAGTTCGACTCTCTGAAGCTTTCTTT. This codes for CASSPVRLSEAFF.

This chain links TRBV7-2 with TRBJ2-3; D may be TRBD2 (6 bases). CDR3 length equals 16 residues. CDR1 is SGHTA, CDR2 FQGNSA, per germline. V was trimmed by 3 bases and J by 3 bases, leaving 16 bases between them. The CDR3 DNA is TGTGCCAGCAGCTTTGGCGGGACCTCGGGAACAGATACGCAGTATTTT. Amino acids: CASSFGGTSGTDTQYF.

The CDR3: CASSSPIRGSPLHF. The CDR3 nucleotides are TGTGCCAGCAGTTCCCCTATTAGAGGTTCACCCCTCCACTTT. The genes are TRBV6-5 and TRBJ1-6; D is uncertain. The CDR3 runs 14 residues. Germline loops: CDR1 MNHEY, CDR2 SVGAGI. V gave up 4 bases and J gave up 9 bases, with 13 bases separating them.

In this sample, this clone turned up once. The chain employs TRBV5-1 and TRBJ1-1, with 8 bases aligning to TRBD1. Germline lookup yields CDR1 SGHRS and CDR2 YFSETQ. The length of the CDR3 is 13 residues. With 2 bases clipped from V and 8 bases from J, the junction kept 5 bases outside the gene matches. This CDR3 is CASSFAGQEEAFF. The DNA of the CDR3 is TGCGCCAGCAGCTTTGCGGGACAGGAAGAAGCTTTCTTT.

The chain is built from TRBV9 and TRBJ2-4, with D possibly being TRBD2 (6 bases). Trimming took off 0 bases at V and 6 bases at J, with 10 bases between the two ends. Germline loops: CDR1 SGDLS, CDR2 YYNGEE. The length of the CDR3 is 14 residues. The CDR3 protein is CASSVAREGNIQYF. In nucleotides, the CDR3 is TGTGCCAGCAGCGTAGCGCGGGAAGGAAACATTCAGTACTTC.

The V gene is TRBV13, the J gene TRBJ2-5; TRBD1 is a possible D gene (5 bases). The CDR3 is 13 amino acids. Looked up from germline, CDR1 is PRHDT and CDR2 is FYEKMQ (reference sequence). V was shortened by 1 base and J by 3 bases, with 6 bases between the two germline ends. The CDR3 nucleotides are TGTGCCAGCAGCTTAGCCAGGGAAGAGACCCAGTACTTC. Translating it yields CASSLAREETQYF.

CDR3 sequence: CASSPDRVGTGELFF. CDR3 DNA: TGCGCCAGCAGCCCAGACAGGGTGGGCACCGGGGAGCTGTTTTTT. V gene TRBV5-1 combines with J gene TRBJ2-2; 7 nucleotides line up with TRBD1. The V gene's germline CDR1 is SGHRS and CDR2 YFSETQ. This CDR3 is built from 15 residues. V gave up 4 bases and J gave up 4 bases; unmatched junction bases: 7.

V is TRBV13 and J is TRBJ2-3; the D gene is possibly TRBD2 (7 bases). The germline gives CDR1 PRHDT, CDR2 FYEKMQ (reference sequence). CDR3 length equals 18 residues. V was trimmed by 0 bases and J by 0 bases, leaving 16 bases between them. CDR3 amino acids: CASSLGRGAGASTDTQYF. The CDR3 coding sequence is TGTGCCAGCAGCTTAGGCCGCGGGGCGGGGGCTAGCACAGATACGCAGTATTTT.